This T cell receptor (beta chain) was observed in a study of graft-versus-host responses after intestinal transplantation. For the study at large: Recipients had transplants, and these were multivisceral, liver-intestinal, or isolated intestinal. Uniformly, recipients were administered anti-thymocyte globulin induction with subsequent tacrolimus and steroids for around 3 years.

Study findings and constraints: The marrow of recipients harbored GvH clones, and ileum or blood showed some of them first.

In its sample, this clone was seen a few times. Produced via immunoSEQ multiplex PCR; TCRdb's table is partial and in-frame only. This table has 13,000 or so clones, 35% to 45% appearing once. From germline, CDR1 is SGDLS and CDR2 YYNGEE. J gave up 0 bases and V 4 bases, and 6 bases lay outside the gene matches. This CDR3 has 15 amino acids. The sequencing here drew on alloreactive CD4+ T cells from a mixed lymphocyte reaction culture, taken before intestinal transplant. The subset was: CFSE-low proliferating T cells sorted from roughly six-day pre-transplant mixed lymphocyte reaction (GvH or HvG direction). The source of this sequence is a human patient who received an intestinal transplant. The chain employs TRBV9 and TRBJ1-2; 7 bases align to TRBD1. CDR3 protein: CASSFTGAPNYGYTF. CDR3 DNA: TGTGCCAGCAGCTTTACAGGGGCACCTAACTATGGCTACACCTTC.